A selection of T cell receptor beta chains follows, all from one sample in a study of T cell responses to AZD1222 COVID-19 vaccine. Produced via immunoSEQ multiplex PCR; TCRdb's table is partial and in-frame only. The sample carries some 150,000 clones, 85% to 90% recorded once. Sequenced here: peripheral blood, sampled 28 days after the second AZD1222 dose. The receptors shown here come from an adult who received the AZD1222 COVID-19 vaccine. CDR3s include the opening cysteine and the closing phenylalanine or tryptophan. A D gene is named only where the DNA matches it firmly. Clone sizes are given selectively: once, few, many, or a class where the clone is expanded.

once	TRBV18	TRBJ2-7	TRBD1	TGTGCCAGCTCAACACCGATCAGGGGGCAGTACGAGCAGTACTTC	CASSTPIRGQYEQYF
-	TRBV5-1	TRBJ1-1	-	TGCGCCAGCAGCTTGGTTGGGGTATCTGAAGCTTTCTTT	CASSLVGVSEAFF
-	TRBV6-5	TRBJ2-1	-	TGTGCCAGCAGAAATGGGGATAATGAGCAGTTCTTC	CASRNGDNEQFF
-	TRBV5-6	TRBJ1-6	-	TGTGCCAGCAGCGGGGGAGTACAGGGATCCTATAATTCACCCCTCCACTTT	CASSGGVQGSYNSPLHF
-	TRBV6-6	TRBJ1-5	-	TGTGCCAGCAGTTCTGTAAATAGCAATCAGCCCCAGCATTTT	CASSSVNSNQPQHF
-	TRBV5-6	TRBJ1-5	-	TGTGCCAGCAGCTCAACAGGGAGGAGCAATCAGCCCCAGCATTTT	CASSSTGRSNQPQHF
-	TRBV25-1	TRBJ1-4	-	TGTGCCAGCACCCCGAGGGGTGGGGGCAATAATGAAAAACTGTTTTTT	CASTPRGGGNNEKLFF
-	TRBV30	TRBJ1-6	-	TGTGCCTGGCGACGCATCGATAGCTGGGGGAGTTCACCCCTCCACTTT	CAWRRIDSWGSSPLHF
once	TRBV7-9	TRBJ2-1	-	TGTGCCAGCGGACGGGCGTGGAAGGGGTACAATGAGCAGTTCTTC	CASGRAWKGYNEQFF
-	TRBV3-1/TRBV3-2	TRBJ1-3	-	TGTGCCAGCAGCCAACTTCGGGCAGGACGGATGGGAAACACCATATATTTT	CASSQLRAGRMGNTIYF
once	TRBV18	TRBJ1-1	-	TGTGCCAGCTCGCCAGGGTTGCCTGAAGCTTTCTTT	CASSPGLPEAFF
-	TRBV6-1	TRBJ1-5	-	TGTGCCAGCAGTGAATCGGGAGGCAATCAGCCCCAGCATTTT	CASSESGGNQPQHF
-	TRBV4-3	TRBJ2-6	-	TGCGCCAGCAGCCAGCTAGGAGGCTCTGGGGCCAACGTCCTGACTTTC	CASSQLGGSGANVLTF
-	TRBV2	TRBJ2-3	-	TGTGCCAGCAGTGAAGACAGGGTCGGTATTACAGATACGCAGTATTTT	CASSEDRVGITDTQYF
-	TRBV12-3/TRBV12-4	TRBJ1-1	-	TGTGCCAGCAAGGAGAGAAAGAACACTGAAGCTTTCTTT	CASKERKNTEAFF
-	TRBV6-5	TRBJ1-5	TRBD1	TGTGCCAGCAGTTATACAGGGGCTCAGCCCCAGCATTTT	CASSYTGAQPQHF
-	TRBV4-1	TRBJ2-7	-	TGCGCCAGCAGCCAAGTGGCCGCCATCTACGAGCAGTACTTC	CASSQVAAIYEQYF
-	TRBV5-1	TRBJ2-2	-	TGCGCCAGCAGCCAGAGCAACCTTGCCGGGGAGCTGTTTTTT	CASSQSNLAGELFF
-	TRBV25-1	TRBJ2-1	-	TGTGCCAGCAGGGGGAACTCCTACAATGAGCAGTTCTTC	CASRGNSYNEQFF
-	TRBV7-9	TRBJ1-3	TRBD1	TGTGCCAGCAGCCCGCGGACAGGGACTGGAAACACCATATATTTT	CASSPRTGTGNTIYF
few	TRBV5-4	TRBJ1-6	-	TGTGCCAGCAGCCTAACCCGACAAGCCAATTCACCCCTCCACTTT	CASSLTRQANSPLHF
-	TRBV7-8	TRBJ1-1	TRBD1	TGTGCCAGCAGCCCAAGCCTCCGGGACAGGGGATTGAACACTGAAGCTTTCTTT	CASSPSLRDRGLNTEAFF
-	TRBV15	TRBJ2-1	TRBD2	TGTGCCACCAGCAGAGAGGCTAGCGGGGGGAGTGAGCAGTTCTTC	CATSREASGGSEQFF
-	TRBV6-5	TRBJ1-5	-	TGTGCCAGCAGTCTGGCGCGGACTAGCAATCAGCCCCAGCATTTT	CASSLARTSNQPQHF
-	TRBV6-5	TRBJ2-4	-	TGTGCCAGCAGTTCCCCTCCCGAGGAGGGCAAAAACATTCAGTACTTC	CASSSPPEEGKNIQYF
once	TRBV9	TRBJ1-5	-	TGTGCCAGCAGCGTAGATCCGGATCAGCCCCAGCATTTT	CASSVDPDQPQHF
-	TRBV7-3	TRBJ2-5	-	TGTGCCAGCGGCTTTGGGGTCGGAGAGACCCAGTACTTC	CASGFGVGETQYF
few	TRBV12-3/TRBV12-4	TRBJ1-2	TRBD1	TGTGCCAGCAGTCGGACAGGCTTGTATGGCTACACCTTC	CASSRTGLYGYTF
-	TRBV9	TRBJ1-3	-	TGTGCCAGCACCCACGGAGACCACCAGGGAAACACCATATATTTT	CASTHGDHQGNTIYF
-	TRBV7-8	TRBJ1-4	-	TGTGCCAGCAGCCTACGAACAGGGTTGCTGTTTTTT	CASSLRTGLLFF
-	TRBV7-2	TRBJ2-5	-	TGTGCCAGCAGCGTATTACCTGGCCGGTCAGCTTCCCCGCAAGAGACCCAGTACTTC	CASSVLPGRSASPQETQYF
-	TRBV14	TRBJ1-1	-	TGTGCCAGCAGCCCCAAATGGGGTCTCGGGGACACTGAAGCTTTCTTT	CASSPKWGLGDTEAFF
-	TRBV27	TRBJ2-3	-	TGTGCCAGCAGTTTATCAAGGGGTTACACAGATACGCAGTATTTT	CASSLSRGYTDTQYF
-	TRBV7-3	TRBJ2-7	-	TGTGCCAGCAGCCTTGGGGCGGGGAAGCCCTACGAGCAGTACTTC	CASSLGAGKPYEQYF
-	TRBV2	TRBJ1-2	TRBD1	TGTGCCAGCAGTCCGGGGGGGACAGGGAGCCTCTATGGCTACACCTTC	CASSPGGTGSLYGYTF
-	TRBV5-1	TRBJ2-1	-	TGCGCCAGCAGCTTGGGGACCCAGGAGCAGTTCTTC	CASSLGTQEQFF
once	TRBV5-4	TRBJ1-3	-	TGTGCCAGCAGCCGAAACTCCTTGGGTACCATATATTTT	CASSRNSLGTIYF
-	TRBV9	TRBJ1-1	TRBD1	TGTGCCAGCAGAGACTACAGGGGGGACACTGAAGCTTTCTTT	CASRDYRGDTEAFF
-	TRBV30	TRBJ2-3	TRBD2	TGTGCCTGGAAAGCGGGGGGGACGCTCACAGATACGCAGTATTTT	CAWKAGGTLTDTQYF
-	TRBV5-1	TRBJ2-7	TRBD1	TGCGCCAGTAAACGTTCCTATCAGGGGGCTTCCTACGAGCAGTACTTC	CASKRSYQGASYEQYF
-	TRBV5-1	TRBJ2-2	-	TGCGCCAGCAGCCCTCAGGGGTACGGGGAGCTGTTTTTT	CASSPQGYGELFF
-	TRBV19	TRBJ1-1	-	TGTGCCAGTAGCCTGACAAAGAACACTGAAGCTTTCTTT	CASSLTKNTEAFF
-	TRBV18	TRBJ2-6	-	TGTGCCAGCTCACTAATAACCCTCTCTGGGGCCAACGTCCTGACTTTC	CASSLITLSGANVLTF
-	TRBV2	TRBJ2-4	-	TGTGCCAGCAGTGAAGACAGGACACTTGGGGCCAAAAACATTCAGTACTTC	CASSEDRTLGAKNIQYF
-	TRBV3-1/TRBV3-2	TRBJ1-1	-	TGTGCCAGCAGCCAAGGGAGCCGGGAAGCTTTCTTT	CASSQGSREAFF
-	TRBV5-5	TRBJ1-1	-	TGTGCCAGCAGCTTTACTGAGTTAGAAGCTTTCTTT	CASSFTELEAFF
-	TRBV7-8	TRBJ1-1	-	TGTGCCAGCAGCTTAGGATGGGATTCGGACACTGAAGCTTTCTTT	CASSLGWDSDTEAFF
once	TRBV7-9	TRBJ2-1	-	TGTGCCAGCAGCCCGCGACTGAGAAACAATGAGCAGTTCTTC	CASSPRLRNNEQFF
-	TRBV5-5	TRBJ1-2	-	TGTGCCAGCACCCCGCGGCCAGTGGGGGTAGGCTATGGCTACACCTTC	CASTPRPVGVGYGYTF
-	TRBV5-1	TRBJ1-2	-	TGCGCCAGCAGCCACGGACAGAAAGTTGAGGGGGGCTACACCTTC	CASSHGQKVEGGYTF